This paragraph reports one TCR beta chain. Those enrolled, adults aged roughly 18 to 100 years, came from fewer than 25 US areas. This sample is drawn from a study of blood T cell repertoires in COVID-19. Study at large: Italy, Spain and the United States were the sources of the convalescent and acute COVID-19 samples.

In the study's own analysis: Estimation of nucleated cell counts was performed using reference gene primer amplification. Measured with immunoSEQ multiplex PCR; TCRdb has only the in-frame clones, and not every one. The DNA was the basis for D and trimming; V, J and clone size are from that table. The data hold about 200,000 clones, with more than 80% observed a single time. The V end lost 7 bases, the J end lost 5 bases, and 8 bases lay between the germline ends. CDR1 MNHEY and CDR2 SVGAGI come from the germline V gene. CDR3 length: 11 amino acids. The receptor was derived from a woman between 18 and 30 years old who had recovered from COVID-19. The chain employs TRBV6-5 and TRBJ2-5, with unresolved D. Material for sequencing was PBMCs or T cells enriched from blood (not recorded which). This CDR3 is CASTLKETQYF. The CDR3 DNA follows: TGTGCCAGCACCCTAAAGGAGACCCAGTACTTC.